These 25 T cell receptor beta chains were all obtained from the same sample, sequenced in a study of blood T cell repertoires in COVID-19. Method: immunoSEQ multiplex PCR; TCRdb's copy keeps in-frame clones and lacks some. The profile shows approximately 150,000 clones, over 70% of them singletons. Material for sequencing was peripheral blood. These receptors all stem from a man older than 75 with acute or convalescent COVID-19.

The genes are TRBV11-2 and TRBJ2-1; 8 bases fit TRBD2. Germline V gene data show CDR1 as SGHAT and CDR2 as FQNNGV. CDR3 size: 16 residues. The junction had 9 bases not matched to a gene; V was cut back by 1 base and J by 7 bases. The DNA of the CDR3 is TGTGCCAGCAGCTTAGCGGCGGGAGGAGTGGTGAATGAGCAGTTCTTC. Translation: CASSLAAGGVVNEQFF.

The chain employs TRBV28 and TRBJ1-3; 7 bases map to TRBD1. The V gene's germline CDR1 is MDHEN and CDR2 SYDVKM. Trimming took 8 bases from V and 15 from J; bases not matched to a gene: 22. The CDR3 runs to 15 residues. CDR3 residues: CASLGDRNLVGLRYF. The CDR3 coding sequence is TGTGCCAGCCTGGGGGACAGAAACCTAGTAGGCCTACGATATTTT.

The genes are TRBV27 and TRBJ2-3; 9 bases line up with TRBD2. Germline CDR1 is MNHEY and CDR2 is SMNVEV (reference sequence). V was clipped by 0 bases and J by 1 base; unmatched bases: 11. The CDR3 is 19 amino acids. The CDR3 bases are TGTGCCAGCAGTTTATCAAGGGGCAAGCGGGAGGCCGGCACAGATACGCAGTATTTT. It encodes CASSLSRGKREAGTDTQYF.

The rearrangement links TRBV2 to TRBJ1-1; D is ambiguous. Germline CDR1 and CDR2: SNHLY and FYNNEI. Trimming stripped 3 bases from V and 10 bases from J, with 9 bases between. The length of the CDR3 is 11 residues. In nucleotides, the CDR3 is TGTGCCAGCAGTGACTGGGCAGGAGCTTTCTTT. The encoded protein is CASSDWAGAFF. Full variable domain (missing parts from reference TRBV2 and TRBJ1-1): EPEVTQTPSHQVTQMGQEVILRCVPISNHLYFYWYRQILGQKVEFLVSFYNNEISEKSEIFDDQFSVERPDGSNFTLKIRSTKLEDSAMYFCASSDWAGAFFGQGTRLTVV.

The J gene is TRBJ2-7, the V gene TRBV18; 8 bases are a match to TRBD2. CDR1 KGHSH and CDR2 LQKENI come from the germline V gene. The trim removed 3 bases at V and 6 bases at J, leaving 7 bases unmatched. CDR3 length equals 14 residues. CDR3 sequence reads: CASSPAGGGSEQYF. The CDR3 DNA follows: TGTGCCAGCTCACCCGCGGGGGGAGGGAGCGAGCAGTACTTC.

In nucleotides, the CDR3 is TGCAGTGCGGAATCAGGGGAACCGCAGTATTTT. Its translation is CSAESGEPQYF. The chain recombines TRBV20-1 with TRBJ2-3, with a weak D call TRBD1 (6 bases). Germline V gene data show CDR1 as DFQATT and CDR2 as SNEGSKA (reference sequence). V lost 6 bases, J lost 10 bases, and 14 bases lay in between. This CDR3 comprises 11 residues.

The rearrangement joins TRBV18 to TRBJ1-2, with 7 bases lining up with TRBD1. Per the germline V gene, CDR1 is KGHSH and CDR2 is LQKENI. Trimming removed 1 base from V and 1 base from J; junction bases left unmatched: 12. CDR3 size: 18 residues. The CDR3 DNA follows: TGTGCCAGCTCACCACGCGGGGGGACAGTATCATTTAACTATGGCTACACCTTC. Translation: CASSPRGGTVSFNYGYTF.

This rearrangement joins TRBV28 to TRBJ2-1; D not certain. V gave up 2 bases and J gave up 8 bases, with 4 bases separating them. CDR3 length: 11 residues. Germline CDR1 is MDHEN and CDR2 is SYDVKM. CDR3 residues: CASSLRYEQFF. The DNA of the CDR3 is TGTGCCAGCAGTTTACGGTATGAGCAGTTCTTC.

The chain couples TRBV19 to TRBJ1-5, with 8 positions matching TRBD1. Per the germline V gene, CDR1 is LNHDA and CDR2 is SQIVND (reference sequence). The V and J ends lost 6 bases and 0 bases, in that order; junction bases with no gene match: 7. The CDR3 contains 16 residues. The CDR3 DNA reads TGTGCCAGTAGACTGACAGGGGCCTATAGCAATCAGCCCCAGCATTTT. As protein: CASRLTGAYSNQPQHF.

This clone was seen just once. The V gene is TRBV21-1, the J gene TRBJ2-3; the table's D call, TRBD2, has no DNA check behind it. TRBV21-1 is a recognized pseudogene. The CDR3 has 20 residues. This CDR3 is CASSKKWTSGRAIRTDTQYF. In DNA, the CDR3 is TGTGCCAGCAGCAAAAAGTGGACTAGCGGGAGGGCCATTCGCACAGATACGCAGTATTTT.

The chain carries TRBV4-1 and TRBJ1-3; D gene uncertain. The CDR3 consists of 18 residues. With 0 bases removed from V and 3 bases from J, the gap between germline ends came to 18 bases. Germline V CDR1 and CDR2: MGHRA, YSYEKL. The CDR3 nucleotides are TGCGCCAGCAGCCAAGATGGCGCGGGCGGAGGTTATGGAAACACCATATATTTT. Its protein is CASSQDGAGGGYGNTIYF.

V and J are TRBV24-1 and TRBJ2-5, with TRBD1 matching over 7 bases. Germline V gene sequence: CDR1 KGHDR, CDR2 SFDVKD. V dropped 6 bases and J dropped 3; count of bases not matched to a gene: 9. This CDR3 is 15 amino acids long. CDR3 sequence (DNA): TGTGCCACCAGTCAACCCACAGGGGACGAAGAGACCCAGTACTTC. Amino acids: CATSQPTGDEETQYF.

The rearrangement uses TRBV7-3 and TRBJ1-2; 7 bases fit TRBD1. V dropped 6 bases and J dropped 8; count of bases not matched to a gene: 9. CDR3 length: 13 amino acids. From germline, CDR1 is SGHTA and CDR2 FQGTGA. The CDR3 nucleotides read TGTGCCAGCAGTCATGACAGGGAACAAGGCTACACCTTC. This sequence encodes CASSHDREQGYTF.

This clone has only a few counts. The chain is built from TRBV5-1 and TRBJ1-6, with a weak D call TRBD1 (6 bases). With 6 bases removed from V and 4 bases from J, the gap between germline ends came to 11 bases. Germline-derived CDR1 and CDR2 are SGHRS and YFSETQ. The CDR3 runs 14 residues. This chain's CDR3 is CASTPGHYNSPLHF. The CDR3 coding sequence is TGCGCCAGCACCCCGGGACATTATAATTCACCCCTCCACTTT.

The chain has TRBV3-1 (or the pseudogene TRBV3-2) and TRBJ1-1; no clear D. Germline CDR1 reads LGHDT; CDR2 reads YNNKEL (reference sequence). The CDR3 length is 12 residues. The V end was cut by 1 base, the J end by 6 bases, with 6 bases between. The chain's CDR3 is CASSQASAEAFF. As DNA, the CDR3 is TGTGCCAGCAGCCAAGCGTCCGCTGAAGCTTTCTTT.

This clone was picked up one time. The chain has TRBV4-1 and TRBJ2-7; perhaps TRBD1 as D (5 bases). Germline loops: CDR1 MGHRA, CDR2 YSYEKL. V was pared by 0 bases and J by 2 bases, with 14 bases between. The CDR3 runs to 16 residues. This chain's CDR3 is CASSQEWAGPAYEQYF. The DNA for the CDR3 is TGCGCCAGCAGCCAAGAGTGGGCAGGGCCAGCCTACGAGCAGTACTTC.

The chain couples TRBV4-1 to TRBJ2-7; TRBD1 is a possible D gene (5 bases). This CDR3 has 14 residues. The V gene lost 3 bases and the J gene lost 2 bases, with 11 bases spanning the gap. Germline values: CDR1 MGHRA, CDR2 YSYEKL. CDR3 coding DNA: TGCGCCAGCAGCCAGAAGGGGTTGGCCTACGAGCAGTACTTC. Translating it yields CASSQKGLAYEQYF.

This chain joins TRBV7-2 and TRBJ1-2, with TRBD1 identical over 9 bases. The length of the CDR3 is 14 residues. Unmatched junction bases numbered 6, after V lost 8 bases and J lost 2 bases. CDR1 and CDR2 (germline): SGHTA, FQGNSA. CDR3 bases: TGTGCCAGCGGAACCGGGACAGGGAACTATGGCTACACCTTC. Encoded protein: CASGTGTGNYGYTF.

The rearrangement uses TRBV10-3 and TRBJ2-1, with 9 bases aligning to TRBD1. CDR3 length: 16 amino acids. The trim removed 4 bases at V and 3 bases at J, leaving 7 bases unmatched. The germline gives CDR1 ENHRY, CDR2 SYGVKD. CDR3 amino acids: CAISGSGTGFYNEQFF. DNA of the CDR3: TGTGCCATCAGTGGGTCCGGGACAGGGTTCTACAATGAGCAGTTCTTC.

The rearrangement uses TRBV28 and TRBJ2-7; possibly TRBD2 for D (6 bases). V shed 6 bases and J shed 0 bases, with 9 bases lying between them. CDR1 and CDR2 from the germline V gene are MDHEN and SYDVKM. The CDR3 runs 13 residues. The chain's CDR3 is CASREGGSYEQYF. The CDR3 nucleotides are TGTGCCAGCAGGGAGGGTGGCTCCTACGAGCAGTACTTC.

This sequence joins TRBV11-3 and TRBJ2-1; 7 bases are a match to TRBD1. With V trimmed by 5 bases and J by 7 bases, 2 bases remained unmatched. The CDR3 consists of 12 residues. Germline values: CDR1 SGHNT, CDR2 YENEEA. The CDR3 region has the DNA TGTGCCAGCAGCGAACAGGGGAATGAGCAGTTCTTC. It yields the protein CASSEQGNEQFF.

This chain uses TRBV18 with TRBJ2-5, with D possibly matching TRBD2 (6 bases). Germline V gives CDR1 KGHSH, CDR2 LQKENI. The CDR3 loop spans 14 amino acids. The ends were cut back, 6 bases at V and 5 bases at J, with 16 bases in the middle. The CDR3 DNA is TGTGCCAGCTCTCGCCCGGGGGATGTGGAGACCCAGTACTTC. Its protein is CASSRPGDVETQYF. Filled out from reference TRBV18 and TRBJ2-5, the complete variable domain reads NAGVMQNPRHLVRRRGQEARLRCSPMKGHSHVYWYRQLPEEGLKFMVYLQKENIIDESGMPKERFSAEFPKEGPSILRIQQVVRGDSAAYFCASSRPGDVETQYFGPGTRLLVL.

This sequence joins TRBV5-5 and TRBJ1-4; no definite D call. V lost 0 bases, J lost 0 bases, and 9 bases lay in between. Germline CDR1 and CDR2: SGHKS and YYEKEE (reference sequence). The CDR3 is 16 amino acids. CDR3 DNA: TGTGCCAGCAGCTTGGACAGCCATGCAACTAATGAAAAACTGTTTTTT. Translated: CASSLDSHATNEKLFF.

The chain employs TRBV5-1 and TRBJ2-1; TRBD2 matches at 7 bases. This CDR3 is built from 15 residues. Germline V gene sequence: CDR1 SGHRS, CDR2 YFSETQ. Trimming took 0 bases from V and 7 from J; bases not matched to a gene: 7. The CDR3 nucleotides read TGCGCCAGCAGCTTGGGCGGGAGTTCGGGTAATGAGCAGTTCTTC. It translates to CASSLGGSSGNEQFF.

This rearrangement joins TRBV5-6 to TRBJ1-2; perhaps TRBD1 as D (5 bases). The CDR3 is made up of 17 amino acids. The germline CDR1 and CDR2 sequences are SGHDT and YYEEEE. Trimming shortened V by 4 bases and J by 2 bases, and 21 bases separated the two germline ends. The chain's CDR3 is CASSPYPLVQGNYGYTF. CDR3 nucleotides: TGTGCCAGCAGCCCTTATCCCTTGGTCCAGGGCAACTATGGCTACACCTTC.